This TCR beta chain was obtained from a study of cytomegalovirus exposure and HLA in healthy donors. The PCR had 60 Vbeta and 13 Jbeta primers. Sequenced by immunoSEQ multiplex PCR; TCRdb stores in-frame clones only, minus some. The sample contains about 200,000 clones, approximately 78% of which appear only once. With 4 bases clipped from V and 8 bases from J, the junction kept 13 bases outside the gene matches. Germline V lookup: CDR1 SNHLY, CDR2 FYNNEI. This CDR3 is 17 amino acids long. The chain recombines TRBV2 with TRBJ2-1; TRBD2 agrees at 11 bases. This TCR was recovered from a woman aged 50 to 60 in good health and CMV-seropositive. Material for sequencing was PBMCs. CDR3: CASSVLPGLAAFDEQFF. The CDR3 nucleotides read TGTGCCAGCAGTGTTTTACCGGGACTAGCGGCCTTCGATGAGCAGTTCTTC.